This TCR beta chain was obtained from a study of tumor-infiltrating lymphocytes in primary liver carcinoma. Study results and limitations: A fraction of only about 7.5-24% of top clones appeared in all five tumor regions.

The sample holds one count of this clonotype. The antigen is not known. One junction end does not reproduce the germline sequence, and a read error may be involved. Using a constant-region primer together with ProtoScript II reverse transcriptase, TCR beta cDNA was made from 500 ng of total RNA. Modified slightly, ARM-PCR produced TCR beta libraries over three nested multiplex PCR rounds. Each of the first two PCR rounds ran approximately 10 cycles with TRBV1-TRBV30 forward and C-beta reverse primers. TCRdb redid the calling of the multiplex PCR reads with MiXCR, one entry per CDR3 protein. The repertoire holds about 64,000 distinct CDR3 sequences, with 71% as singletons. The germline CDR1 and CDR2 sequences are SQVTM and ANQGSEA. This CDR3 is built from 13 residues. The study co-extracted DNA and RNA from around 20-30 mg of unsorted bulk tissue.

The sequenced sample consisted of liver tumor tissue from sampling region 4. Described subset: tumor region T4, right-lateral pole. The J gene is TRBJ2-1, the V gene TRBV29-1; D may be TRBD2 (5 bases). The clonotype originates from a man in his forties with primary liver carcinoma and hepatitis B virus infection. The CDR3 DNA follows: TGCATCTTTGCCATGGCAGGCCCTGGGGAGCAATTCTTC. Translation: CIFAMAGPGEQFF.